Presented here are 9 T cell receptor beta chains from one specimen sequenced in a study of T cells in Graves' hyperthyroidism and ophthalmopathy. Researchers amplified the TCR beta CDR3 regions from RNA transcripts. First-round RT-PCR with HTBI primers amplified the TCR CDR3 region. TCRdb recomputed calls from the multiplex PCR reads with MiXCR, one row per CDR3 protein. This sample yields about 400,000 distinct CDR3 sequences, of which over 12% are seen a single time; around 27% belongs to the top ten. Sequenced material: blood. These TCRs come from a man in his forties or fifties with Graves' ophthalmopathy.

This clonotype was seen many times. CDR3 sequence (DNA): TGTGCCAGTAGTGTTGGTCCCGGACAGAACAATCAGCCCCAGCATTTT. Protein sequence: CASSVGPGQNNQPQHF. The chain links TRBV19 to TRBJ1-5, with D perhaps matching TRBD1 (6 bases). This CDR3 is 16 amino acids long. Germline lookup yields CDR1 LNHDA and CDR2 SQIVND (reference sequence). V dropped 5 bases and J dropped 3 bases, with 17 bases sitting between them. Filled out from reference TRBV19 and TRBJ1-5, the complete variable domain reads DGGITQSPKYLFRKEGQNVTLSCEQNLNHDAMYWYRQDPGQGLRLIYYSQIVNDFQKGDIAEGYSVSREKKESFPLTVTSAQKNPTAFYLCASSVGPGQNNQPQHFGDGTRLSIL.

At least ten counts were recorded for this clonotype. The genes are TRBV4-1 and TRBJ2-1; D gene ambiguous. Germline V gene data show CDR1 as MGHRA and CDR2 as YSYEKL. The CDR3 runs to 16 residues. The V end lost 0 bases, the J end lost 10 bases, and 19 bases lay between the germline ends. The CDR3 bases are TGCGCCAGCAGCCAAGATGGGTCGTCGGTTGTATGGGAGCAGTTCTTC. It codes for CASSQDGSSVVWEQFF.

This clonotype showed up many times. This sequence joins TRBV2 and TRBJ2-1; 9 bases are shared with TRBD2. The V gene's germline CDR1 is SNHLY and CDR2 FYNNEI. V gave up 7 bases and J gave up 5 bases; unmatched junction bases: 6. The CDR3 is 14 residues long. The CDR3 sequence is CASNGAGGDNEQFF. The CDR3 DNA reads TGTGCCAGCAACGGAGCGGGAGGAGACAATGAGCAGTTCTTC.

In regard to this clonotype: A single base separates this from a much larger clone, so it may be a read error. The chain recombines TRBV20-1 with TRBJ2-5, with TRBD1 identical over 8 bases. CDR3 size: 14 residues. CDR1 is DFQATT, CDR2 SNEGSKA, per germline (reference sequence). CDR3 amino acids: CSLGQGGLGETQYF. DNA of the CDR3: TGCAGCCTCGGACAGGGTGGTCTCGGAGAGACCCAGTACTTC.

Concerning this clonotype itself: This may be a read error, as it is one base from a much larger clone. The chain combines TRBV4-1 with TRBJ2-1; D remains unclear. Germline V CDR1 and CDR2: MGHRA, YSYEKL. The CDR3 spans 13 residues. CDR3 amino acids: CASNQDRDNEQFF. Here the CDR3 DNA reads TGCGCCAGCAACCAAGATCGCGACAATGAGCAGTTCTTC.

This clonotype was detected many times. This chain joins TRBV12-3 or TRBV12-4 and TRBJ1-5, with D possibly being TRBD1 (5 bases). The V end lost 3 bases, the J end lost 3 bases, and 9 bases lay between the germline ends. The length of the CDR3 is 14 residues. The CDR3 nucleotides are TGTGCCAGCAGTTTTCGGGGGAACAATCAGCCCCAGCATTTT. This encodes CASSFRGNNQPQHF.

This clonotype was counted many times. The rearrangement links TRBV27 to TRBJ2-5, with a possible D match to TRBD2 (6 bases). Between the trimmed V and J ends, which lost 4 bases and 0 bases, there was a span of 12 bases. The CDR3 runs 15 residues. Germline V lookup: CDR1 MNHEY, CDR2 SMNVEV (reference sequence). The CDR3 region is CASSSPGDYQETQYF. CDR3 nucleotides: TGTGCCAGCAGTTCCCCGGGAGACTACCAAGAGACCCAGTACTTC.

The sample holds a few counts of this clonotype. The chain recombines TRBV5-1 with TRBJ2-5; either TRBD1 or TRBD2 may supply D (5 bases each). CDR1 SGHRS and CDR2 YFSETQ come from the germline V gene. Trimming cost V 1 base and J 5 bases, with 18 bases left between them. CDR3 length: 16 residues. The chain's CDR3 is CASSLTGAEGRETQYF. CDR3 sequence (DNA): TGCGCCAGCAGCTTGACCGGGGCAGAGGGTCGGGAGACCCAGTACTTC.

This chain joins TRBV6-5 and TRBJ2-2, with D unresolved. This CDR3 has 14 residues. Germline CDR1 reads MNHEY; CDR2 reads SVGAGI. Trimming pared 2 bases from V and 5 bases from J, leaving 9 bases between. CDR3 sequence reads: CASSYGPSTGELFF. The DNA for the CDR3 is TGTGCCAGCAGTTACGGGCCCTCGACCGGGGAGCTGTTTTTT.